The rows below give T cell receptor beta chains drawn from one sample of a study of siplizumab effects on memory and regulatory T cells. Sequencing used immunoSEQ multiplex PCR; TCRdb keeps in-frame clones, though not all of them. The sample has more than 85,000 clones; about 90% are singletons. What was sequenced was CD4+ T cells sorted from blood. Every receptor here comes from a human donor in good health. Each CDR3 is given with its conserved first and last residue. D genes are given only for firm matches. Clone size appears in some rows only: once, few, many, or a class for an expanded clone.

d_call: TRBD1
clone_size: .
v_call: TRBV6-1
j_call: TRBJ2-3
cdr3_nt: TGTGCCAGCAGTAGCCAGGGGGCAGATACGCAGTATTTT
cdr3_aa: CASSSQGADTQYF

d_call: .
clone_size: .
v_call: TRBV21-1
j_call: TRBJ2-3
cdr3_nt: TGTGCCAGCAGCAACAGACGGACTAGCACAGATACGCAGTATTTT
cdr3_aa: CASSNRRTSTDTQYF

d_call: .
clone_size: .
v_call: TRBV9
j_call: TRBJ2-6
cdr3_nt: TGTGCCAGCAGCCGGGGACGGTTCTCTGGGGCCAACGTCCTGACTTTC
cdr3_aa: CASSRGRFSGANVLTF

d_call: TRBD2
clone_size: .
v_call: TRBV28
j_call: TRBJ2-5
cdr3_nt: TGTGCCAGCAGAACTAGCGTCCAAGAGACCCAGTACTTC
cdr3_aa: CASRTSVQETQYF

d_call: .
clone_size: .
v_call: TRBV9
j_call: TRBJ1-3
cdr3_nt: TGTGCCAGCAGCGCCCAAGTAGGGTTCGGAAACACCATATATTTT
cdr3_aa: CASSAQVGFGNTIYF

d_call: .
clone_size: .
v_call: TRBV18
j_call: TRBJ2-7
cdr3_nt: TGTGCCTCGGCGGGGAGCTCCTACGAGCAGTACTTC
cdr3_aa: CASAGSSYEQYF

d_call: .
clone_size: once
v_call: TRBV10-2
j_call: TRBJ1-1
cdr3_nt: TGCGCCAGCAGCGCAAGAAGGGACACTGAAGCTTTCTTT
cdr3_aa: CASSARRDTEAFF

d_call: .
clone_size: .
v_call: TRBV7-2
j_call: TRBJ2-7
cdr3_nt: TGTGCCAGCAGCTTGAGGTGGTACGAGCAGTACTTC
cdr3_aa: CASSLRWYEQYF

d_call: .
clone_size: .
v_call: TRBV7-3
j_call: TRBJ2-3
cdr3_nt: TGTGCCAGCAGCTTAAAGGGGGGGCGCGTCACAGATACGCAGTATTTT
cdr3_aa: CASSLKGGRVTDTQYF

d_call: TRBD2
clone_size: .
v_call: TRBV11-3
j_call: TRBJ2-7
cdr3_nt: TGTGCCAGCAGCTCTGGGGAGGGGCCTTACGAGCAGTACTTC
cdr3_aa: CASSSGEGPYEQYF

d_call: TRBD2
clone_size: .
v_call: TRBV10-1
j_call: TRBJ2-7
cdr3_nt: TGCGCCAGGACGGGACTAGCGGGAGGGCCCTCGGAACAGTACTTC
cdr3_aa: CARTGLAGGPSEQYF

d_call: .
clone_size: .
v_call: TRBV25-1
j_call: TRBJ1-4
cdr3_nt: TGTGCCAGCAGTGCCGGGGTGGGTGAAAAACTGTTTTTT
cdr3_aa: CASSAGVGEKLFF